A selection of T cell receptor beta chains follows, all from one sample in a study of OX40 agonist ivuxolimab in advanced cancers. The data were produced by immunoSEQ multiplex PCR, yet TCRdb's version contains in-frame clones alone and is incomplete. The sample lists roughly 61,000 clones; about 85% were seen once. This material consisted of CD4+ or CD8+ T cells sorted from blood, taken in a trial of the OX40 agonist ivuxolimab. The receptors derive from an adult with an advanced solid tumor such as melanoma, head and neck, liver or kidney cancer. The CDR3 runs from the conserved cysteine through the conserved F or W. A D gene is named only where the DNA matches it firmly. Where a row states a size, it is once, few, many or the class of an expanded clone; other rows omit it.

NA TRBJ2-7 TRBV11-2 NA CASSLDQPNEQYF TGTGCCAGCAGCTTAGATCAACCCAACGAGCAGTACTTC
NA TRBJ2-1 TRBV10-3 TRBD2 CAISEQAGGFLNEQFF TGTGCCATCAGTGAGCAAGCGGGGGGTTTTTTGAATGAGCAGTTCTTC
NA TRBJ2-5 TRBV11-3 TRBD1 CASSQKGPGGRETQYF TGTGCCAGCAGCCAGAAGGGGCCAGGGGGCAGGGAGACCCAGTACTTC
NA TRBJ2-2 TRBV14 NA CASSQYGGTGELFF TGTGCCAGCAGCCAATATGGCGGCACCGGGGAGCTGTTTTTT
NA TRBJ2-3 TRBV5-4 TRBD1 CASSLGQGADTQYF TGTGCCAGCAGCTTGGGACAGGGGGCAGATACGCAGTATTTT
NA TRBJ2-7 TRBV7-9 NA CASSPAGGLSYEQYF TGTGCCAGCAGCCCTGCCGGGGGCCTCTCCTACGAGCAGTACTTC
NA TRBJ2-2 TRBV7-3 NA CASSLEAGELFF TGTGCCAGCAGCTTAGAGGCCGGGGAGCTGTTTTTT
NA TRBJ1-4 TRBV14 NA CASSQEDQSIFDGATNEKLFF TGTGCCAGCAGCCAAGAGGATCAATCAATATTCGACGGAGCAACTAATGAAAAACTGTTTTTT
NA TRBJ1-2 TRBV21-1 NA CATGLRNYGYTF TGTGCCACCGGGTTACGAAACTATGGCTACACCTTC
NA TRBJ2-3 TRBV27 NA CASSLLNTDTQYF TGTGCCAGCAGTTTACTTAACACAGATACGCAGTATTTT
NA TRBJ1-4 TRBV11-2 NA CASSLDGGRPAGEKLFF TGTGCCAGCAGCTTAGACGGGGGCCGACCGGCGGGTGAAAAACTGTTTTTT
NA TRBJ2-6 TRBV19 NA CASTDSSGANVLTF TGTGCCAGTACGGACAGCTCTGGGGCCAACGTCCTGACTTTC
NA TRBJ2-1 TRBV10-3 TRBD1 CAIRKPGTVTYNEQFF TGTGCCATCAGAAAACCCGGGACAGTCACCTACAATGAGCAGTTCTTC
NA TRBJ1-4 TRBV2 TRBD1 CASSRGDRGSEKLFF TGTGCCAGCAGCCGAGGGGACAGGGGGAGTGAAAAACTGTTTTTT
NA TRBJ2-1 TRBV7-3 NA CASSFRRGDYNEQFF TGTGCCAGCAGCTTTAGGAGGGGGGACTACAATGAGCAGTTCTTC
NA TRBJ1-5 TRBV6-6 NA CASSYSKSGDQPQHF TGTGCCAGCAGTTACTCGAAGTCGGGGGATCAGCCCCAGCATTTT
NA TRBJ2-3 TRBV4-1 NA CASSQEADSTDTQYF TGCGCCAGCAGCCAAGAAGCGGATAGCACAGATACGCAGTATTTT
NA TRBJ2-1 TRBV29-1 NA CSVDSDRTYNEQFF TGCAGCGTTGATTCGGACAGAACCTACAATGAGCAGTTCTTC
once TRBJ2-3 TRBV11-2 NA CASGPSGGSLIDTQYF TGTGCCAGCGGACCTTCCGGGGGATCCTTAATCGATACGCAGTATTTT
NA TRBJ2-1 TRBV5-4 TRBD2 CASSPNQRGDNEQFF TGTGCCAGCAGCCCCAACCAGCGGGGAGACAATGAGCAGTTCTTC
NA TRBJ1-1 TRBV19 TRBD1 CASSGQGYTEAFF TGTGCCAGTAGCGGACAGGGATACACTGAAGCTTTCTTT
once TRBJ2-2 TRBV21-1 NA CASSKETQPPNTGELFF TGTGCCAGCAGCAAAGAGACGCAACCTCCCAACACCGGGGAGCTGTTTTTT
NA TRBJ2-3 TRBV5-1 TRBD1 CASSLRQGEEASTDTQYF TGCGCCAGCAGCTTGAGACAGGGGGAAGAAGCTAGCACAGATACGCAGTATTTT
NA TRBJ1-2 TRBV6-5 NA CASSSRDGDYGYTF TGTGCCAGCAGTTCGCGTGACGGGGACTATGGCTACACCTTC
NA TRBJ1-3 TRBV6-5 NA CASILNIDSGNTIYF TGTGCCAGCATCCTCAACATCGACTCTGGAAACACCATATATTTT
NA TRBJ1-5 TRBV6-6 NA CASRGDQPQHF TGTGCCAGCAGGGGGGATCAGCCCCAGCATTTT